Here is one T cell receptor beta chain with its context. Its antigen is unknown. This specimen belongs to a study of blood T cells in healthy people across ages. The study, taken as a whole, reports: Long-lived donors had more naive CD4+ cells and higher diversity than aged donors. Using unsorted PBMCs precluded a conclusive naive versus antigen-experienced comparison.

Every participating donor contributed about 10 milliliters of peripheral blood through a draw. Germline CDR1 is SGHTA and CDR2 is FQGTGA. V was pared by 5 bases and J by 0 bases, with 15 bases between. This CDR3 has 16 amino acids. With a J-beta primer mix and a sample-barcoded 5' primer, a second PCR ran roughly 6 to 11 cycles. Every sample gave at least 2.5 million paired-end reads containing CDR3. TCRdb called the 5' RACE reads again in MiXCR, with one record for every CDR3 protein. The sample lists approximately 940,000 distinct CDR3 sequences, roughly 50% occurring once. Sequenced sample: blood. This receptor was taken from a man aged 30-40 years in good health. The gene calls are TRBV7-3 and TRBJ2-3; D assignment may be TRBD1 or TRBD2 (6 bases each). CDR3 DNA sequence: TGTGCCAGCAGCCCAGGGGTGGGACTCAGCACAGATACGCAGTATTTT. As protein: CASSPGVGLSTDTQYF.